The 21 T cell receptor beta chains in this list originate from one sample, sequenced in a study of tumor-infiltrating lymphocytes in oesophageal squamous cell carcinoma. TCRdb independently ran MiXCR on the PCR reads; one entry per CDR3 protein. The sample includes roughly 21,000 distinct CDR3 sequences, more than 35% of them seen just once. Sequencing was done on a sample of esophageal tumor tissue. These receptors were obtained from a male donor with esophageal squamous cell carcinoma.

This clonotype was recorded at least ten times. The junction shows a germline mismatch at one end, possibly a read error. The chain couples TRBV11-2 to TRBJ2-5; the D gene is possibly TRBD1 (6 bases). Germline CDR1 is SGHAT and CDR2 is FQNNGV. The CDR3 covers 16 residues. The CDR3 DNA sequence: TGTGCCAGCAGTCCGGGACATAGCTTCGGTAATTCACCCCTCCACTTC. This codes for CASSPGHSFGNSPLHF.

V is TRBV6-1 and J is TRBJ1-6, with 9 bases matching TRBD1. J was trimmed by 9 bases and V by 2 bases; bases with no gene match: 5. The germline V gene encodes CDR1 MNHNS and CDR2 SASEGT. The CDR3 has 15 residues. CDR3 nucleotides: TGTGCCAGCAGTGAATGGTTACAGGGGGCTTCACCCCTCCACTTT. Its translation is CASSEWLQGASPLHF.

This clonotype was counted a few times. The chain recombines TRBV6-6 with TRBJ1-2; D remains ambiguous. CDR1 is MNHNY, CDR2 SVGAGI, per germline (reference sequence). The CDR3 runs 15 residues. V lost 6 bases, J lost 2 bases, and 16 bases lay in between. CDR3 region: CASRRRGEANYGYTF. In DNA, the CDR3 is TGTGCCAGCAGGAGGCGGGGAGAAGCCAACTATGGCTACACCTTC.

This clonotype is medium-sized in the sample. The genes are TRBV10-3 and TRBJ2-6; tentative D call: TRBD2 (6 bases). V was shortened by 4 bases and J by 0 bases, with 7 bases between the two germline ends. CDR1 and CDR2 from the germline V gene are ENHRY and SYGVKD. CDR3 size: 15 residues. CDR3 residues: CAISGGDSGANVLTF. In nucleotides, the CDR3 is TGTGCCATCAGTGGCGGGGACTCTGGGGCCAACGTCCTGACTTTC.

This clonotype showed up just a few times. The missing conserved phenylalanine or tryptophan at the end of this CDR3 makes a read error likely. The limits of the CDR3 on the DNA are not certain, so only TCRdb's listed CDR3 is given. The rearrangement joins TRBV11-1 to TRBJ2-5. Germline V CDR1 and CDR2: SGHAT, FQDESV (reference sequence). The CDR3 is 19 amino acids long, termini counted. The CDR3 here is CASSLEVGLRPQETQYFGN.

This chain links TRBV4-1 with TRBJ1-4; maybe TRBD1 (5 bases). The V end was cut by 0 bases, the J end by 7 bases, with 21 bases between. There are 18 residues in the CDR3. Germline CDR1 MGHRA, CDR2 YSYEKL. The CDR3 nucleotides are TGCGCCAGCAGCCAAGAGACCTCAATCTGGGGGATTGGTGAAAAACTGTTTTTT. Amino acids: CASSQETSIWGIGEKLFF.

This chain links TRBV12-5 with TRBJ2-3; the D is unclear. The J call is in doubt because the DNA end fits TRBJ2-5 better. Per the germline V gene, CDR1 is LGHNT and CDR2 is FRNRAP. This CDR3 has 11 amino acids. CDR3 protein: CASGSYGTQYF. CDR3 DNA: TGTGCTAGTGGTTCGTACGGGACCCAGTACTTC.

The V call is TRBV7-2, the J call TRBJ2-5; 8 bases fit TRBD2. Germline V gene sequence: CDR1 SGHTA, CDR2 FQGNSA. V lost 0 bases to trimming and J lost 4 bases; unmatched junction nucleotides: 10. The CDR3 consists of 17 residues. Here the CDR3 DNA reads TGTGCCAGCAGCTTAGCGCGGTCGGGAGGGCCTCGAGAGACCCAGTACTTC. Residues: CASSLARSGGPRETQYF. Full variable domain (missing parts from reference TRBV7-2 and TRBJ2-5): GAGVSQSPSNKVTEKGKDVELRCDPISGHTALYWYRQSLGQGLEFLIYFQGNSAPDKSGLPSDRFSAERTGGSVSTLTIQRTQQEDSAVYLCASSLARSGGPRETQYFGPGTRLLVL.

This clonotype is medium-sized (0.01 to 0.1%). The V call is TRBV10-3, the J call TRBJ2-5; unclear D gene. This CDR3 contains 13 residues. Germline CDR1 is ENHRY and CDR2 is SYGVKD. Trimming pared 2 bases from V and 2 bases from J, leaving 6 bases between. The CDR3 bases are TGTGCCATCAGTGAGCCCTATCAAGAGACCCAGTACTTC. Translating gives CAISEPYQETQYF.

Ten or more counts support this clonotype. The rearrangement joins TRBV24-1 to TRBJ2-5; TRBD1 is a possible D gene (5 bases). This CDR3 is 14 amino acids long. Trimming stripped 5 bases from V and 1 base from J, with 10 bases between. Germline-derived CDR1 and CDR2 are KGHDR and SFDVKD. The CDR3 loop reads CATSGQNTQETQYF. Written as DNA, the CDR3 is TGTGCCACCAGTGGACAGAACACCCAAGAGACCCAGTACTTC.

This clonotype came up many times. The chain has TRBV10-3 and TRBJ2-7, with D possibly being TRBD2 (5 bases). The J call is in doubt because the DNA end fits TRBJ2-5 better. The CDR3 totals 14 residues. Per the germline V gene, CDR1 is ENHRY and CDR2 is SYGVKD. CDR3 sequence reads: CAISVSGIQETQYF. Here the CDR3 DNA reads TGTGCCATCAGTGTGTCCGGGATCCAAGAGACCCAGTACTTC.

The chain links TRBV6-6 to TRBJ2-1, with 12 positions matching TRBD2. Germline trimming cut 0 bases from V and 4 bases from J; bases unmatched to any gene: 4. Per germline, CDR1 MNHNY and CDR2 SVGAGI (reference sequence). The CDR3 is 17 residues long. CDR3 in amino acids: CASSYSGTSGLYNEQFF. For the CDR3, the DNA is TGTGCCAGCAGTTACTCGGGGACTAGCGGGCTGTACAATGAGCAGTTCTTC.

The V call is TRBV28, the J call TRBJ2-4; D tentatively reads TRBD1 or TRBD2 (5 bases each). The J call may be in error: the DNA end matches TRBJ2-5 better. This CDR3 has 15 amino acids. Germline CDR1 reads MDHEN; CDR2 reads SYDVKM. CDR3 protein: CASSLAKGGRGTQYF. The CDR3 DNA reads as TGTGCCAGCAGCTTAGCGAAGGGTGGTAGGGGGACCCAGTACTTC.

This clonotype was seen repeatedly, ten times or more. A read error may account for a junction end that differs from germline. This chain joins TRBV5-4 and TRBJ2-4; TRBD2 is a possible D gene (7 bases). From germline, CDR1 is SGHNT and CDR2 YYREEE (reference sequence). This CDR3 is 15 amino acids long. Written as DNA, the CDR3 is TGCGCCAGCAGCCCCGGTGGGGGGGGCAGGGACATTCAGTACTTC. It encodes CASSPGGGGRDIQYF.

This clonotype turned up a few times. V is TRBV7-8 and J is TRBJ2-7; TRBD2 matches 7 bases. Germline CDR1 is SGHVS and CDR2 is FQNEAQ. Trimming cost V 5 bases and J 4 bases; bases outside gene matches: 11. The CDR3 totals 15 residues. CDR3 nucleotide sequence: TGTGCCAGCAGCCCTTGGGGGACGGGAGGTTACGAGCAGTACTTC. Translating gives CASSPWGTGGYEQYF.

A few counts support this clonotype. The junction shows a germline mismatch at one end, possibly a read error. The CDR3 DNA sequence: TGTGCTAGCAGCTTATCTGGATACTCCAATGAGCAGTTCTTC. Its translation is CASSLSGYSNEQFF. The chain joins TRBV7-7 to TRBJ2-7, with no clear D. The DNA end favors TRBJ2-1, so the J call may be wrong. The CDR3 runs to 14 residues. Germline CDR1 reads SSHAT; CDR2 reads FNYEAQ (reference sequence).

This chain connects TRBV19 to TRBJ2-1; 7 bases map to TRBD2. V was pared by 6 bases and J by 4 bases, with 9 bases of the junction left unmatched. Germline loops: CDR1 LNHDA, CDR2 SQIVND (reference sequence). This CDR3 has 15 amino acids. For the CDR3, the DNA is TGTGCCAGTAGACCCGGGACTAACACTTACAATGAGCAGTTCTTC. Amino acids: CASRPGTNTYNEQFF.

With respect to this clonotype: The conserved phenylalanine or tryptophan is not found at the CDR3 terminus, so this likely reflects a read error. The limits of the CDR3 on the DNA are not certain, so only TCRdb's listed CDR3 is given. The rearrangement joins TRBV7-8 to TRBJ2-6; TRBD2 is the table's D call, not checked against the DNA. Germline assignment: CDR1 SGHVS and CDR2 FQNEAQ. The CDR3 sequence runs 17 residues, both termini included. CDR3 residues: CASSHGTSGDNEQFFGA.

The CDR3 coding sequence is TGTGCCAGCAGCCTGGGCAGTAACGCTGAAGCTTTCTTT. Translating gives CASSLGSNAEAFF. The chain combines TRBV14 with TRBJ1-1, with D uncertain. The CDR3 spans 13 residues. The germline gives CDR1 SGHDN, CDR2 FVKESK. Trimming took 4 bases from V and 6 from J, leaving 12 bases between them.

The chain uses TRBV7-2 and TRBJ2-3, with a tentative D call TRBD2 (5 bases). V was trimmed by 5 bases and J by 0 bases, leaving 12 bases between them. Germline CDR1 is SGHTA and CDR2 is FQGNSA. The CDR3 is made up of 15 amino acids. In DNA, the CDR3 is TGTGCCAGCAGCAAGCGGAGTCCTAGCACAGATACGCAGTATTTT. Protein: CASSKRSPSTDTQYF.

By frequency in the sample, this clonotype is medium-sized (0.01 to 0.1%). This chain links TRBV6-1 with TRBJ1-1; 7 bases fit TRBD1. This CDR3 contains 13 residues. The germline CDR1 and CDR2 sequences are MNHNS and SASEGT. With 4 bases clipped from V and 5 bases from J, the junction kept 4 bases outside the gene matches. The CDR3 here is CASSGHRGTEAFF. Written as DNA, the CDR3 is TGTGCCAGCAGTGGGCACAGGGGAACTGAAGCTTTCTTT.